These 30 T cell receptor beta chains were sequenced from one sample in a study of cytotoxic CD8 clonotypes in ibrutinib-treated CLL. TCRdb's copy holds only in-frame clones and misses some; the assay was immunoSEQ multiplex PCR. The profile shows approximately 84,000 clones, around 83% of them singletons. The specimen comprised PBMCs, sampled before ibrutinib treatment. The receptors shown here come from a human donor with chronic lymphocytic leukemia.

The rearrangement links TRBV2 to TRBJ1-1; 7 nucleotides line up with TRBD1. J gave up 7 bases and V 4 bases, and 6 bases lay outside the gene matches. Looked up from germline, CDR1 is SNHLY and CDR2 is FYNNEI. The CDR3 extends over 13 amino acids. In DNA form, the CDR3 reads TGTGCCAGCAGTGGACAGGGTTCGTTTGAAGCTTTCTTT. Translating it yields CASSGQGSFEAFF.

The chain uses TRBV9 and TRBJ2-3; D remains ambiguous. Per the germline V gene, CDR1 is SGDLS and CDR2 is YYNGEE. Trimming took 3 bases from V and 1 from J, leaving 3 bases between them. The CDR3 is made up of 12 amino acids. The CDR3: CASSAGTDTQYF. As DNA, the CDR3 is TGTGCCAGCAGCGCAGGCACAGATACGCAGTATTTT.

The chain employs TRBV19 and TRBJ2-7, with TRBD2 as a possible D gene (5 bases). V was cut by 6 bases and J by 5 bases, with 8 bases left in between. This CDR3 is 11 amino acids long. Germline CDR1 reads LNHDA; CDR2 reads SQIVND (reference sequence). The CDR3 loop reads CASRIGDEQYF. The CDR3 nucleotides are TGTGCCAGTAGGATCGGGGACGAGCAGTACTTC. Full variable domain (outside the CDR3, taken from reference TRBV19 and TRBJ2-7): DGGITQSPKYLFRKEGQNVTLSCEQNLNHDAMYWYRQDPGQGLRLIYYSQIVNDFQKGDIAEGYSVSREKKESFPLTVTSAQKNPTAFYLCASRIGDEQYFGPGTRLTVT.

J is TRBJ2-5 and V is TRBV7-9, with 9 bases that match TRBD2. The CDR3 has 14 amino acids. Per germline, CDR1 SEHNR and CDR2 FQNEAQ (reference sequence). V gave up 5 bases and J gave up 0 bases; unmatched junction bases: 1. For the CDR3, the DNA is TGTGCCAGCAGCAGGACTAGCGACCAAGAGACCCAGTACTTC. Its protein is CASSRTSDQETQYF.

The chain recombines TRBV6-1 with TRBJ1-5, with D possibly TRBD1 on 5 matching bases. The CDR3 loop spans 11 amino acids. In germline, CDR1 is MNHNS, CDR2 SASEGT. V lost 6 bases, J lost 8 bases, and 8 bases lay in between. The CDR3 DNA reads TGTGCCAGCAGGGGGGGAAAGCCCCAGCATTTT. Translating gives CASRGGKPQHF.

The rearrangement uses TRBV28 and TRBJ1-1; no clear D gene. Trimming cost V 3 bases and J 3 bases, with 20 bases left between them. This CDR3 has 17 amino acids. CDR1 is MDHEN, CDR2 SYDVKM, per germline. CDR3 loop: CASSFSGGLSIHTEAFF. The CDR3 nucleotides read TGTGCCAGCAGTTTCTCTGGCGGACTCAGCATTCACACTGAAGCTTTCTTT.

This sequence joins TRBV11-1 and TRBJ2-1; D remains ambiguous. The germline V gene has CDR1 SGHAT and CDR2 FQDESV (reference sequence). V was pared by 5 bases and J by 2 bases, with 10 bases between. CDR3 length: 14 amino acids. Written as DNA, the CDR3 is TGTGCCAGCAGCCGACCCCCTCCCTACAATGAGCAGTTCTTC. Translating it yields CASSRPPPYNEQFF.

J is TRBJ1-2 and V is TRBV7-2; no clear D. This CDR3 spans 13 amino acids. Per germline, CDR1 SGHTA and CDR2 FQGNSA. Trimming took 0 bases from V and 8 from J, leaving 10 bases between them. The CDR3 protein is CASSLAGPSGYTF. The CDR3 DNA reads TGTGCCAGCAGCTTAGCAGGGCCCTCGGGCTACACCTTC.

V usage is TRBV9 and J usage is TRBJ1-2, with D possibly being TRBD1 (6 bases). The germline V gene has CDR1 SGDLS and CDR2 YYNGEE. Deletions cut 0 bases from V and 4 bases from J, with 13 bases between. This CDR3 is built from 15 residues. The CDR3 spells CASSVATGRAYGYTF. As DNA, the CDR3 is TGTGCCAGCAGCGTAGCAACAGGGCGGGCCTATGGCTACACCTTC.

A remark on this clone: One end of the junction varies from germline; a read error may be responsible. The genes are TRBV7-7 and TRBJ2-1; D may correspond to TRBD1 or TRBD2 (6 bases each). The CDR3 runs to 15 residues. The germline V gene encodes CDR1 SSHAT and CDR2 FNYEAQ (reference sequence). Written as DNA, the CDR3 is TGTGCTAGCAGCTTAGAGGGGGGACCCTACAATGAGCAGTTCTTC. Encoded protein: CASSLEGGPYNEQFF.

The rearrangement uses TRBV6-1 and TRBJ1-2; 8 bases line up with TRBD1. Germline V gene lookup returns CDR1 MNHNS and CDR2 SASEGT. Trimming took 6 bases from V and 0 from J; bases not matched to a gene: 3. The CDR3 loop spans 14 amino acids. This CDR3 is CASRGTGPNYGYTF. The CDR3 DNA follows: TGTGCCAGCAGGGGGACAGGACCTAACTATGGCTACACCTTC.

The chain links TRBV10-3 to TRBJ1-2; D gene ambiguous. V lost 2 bases, J lost 7 bases, and 14 bases lay in between. This CDR3 has 14 residues. Germline CDR1 reads ENHRY; CDR2 reads SYGVKD. CDR3 loop: CAISEGIPAGGYTF. The CDR3 region has the DNA TGTGCCATCAGTGAGGGCATACCGGCCGGTGGCTACACCTTC.

This sequence joins TRBV6-5 and TRBJ1-1; no reliable D call. Trimming removed 2 bases at V and 1 base at J, with 11 bases between. The CDR3 has 15 amino acids. Germline assignment: CDR1 MNHEY and CDR2 SVGAGI. CDR3 sequence reads: CASSYGVGQNTEAFF. CDR3 DNA: TGTGCCAGCAGTTACGGCGTCGGTCAGAACACTGAAGCTTTCTTT.

This chain connects TRBV7-9 to TRBJ2-1, with D perhaps TRBD1 (5 bases). V was pared by 5 bases and J by 10 bases, with 15 bases between. Germline CDR1 and CDR2: SEHNR and FQNEAQ (reference sequence). This CDR3 has 13 residues. CDR3 nucleotide sequence: TGTGCCAGCAGCCTGATCAGGGAAGACGAGCAGTTCTTC. Protein: CASSLIREDEQFF.

The chain uses TRBV30 and TRBJ2-1, with 8 bases matching TRBD1. The CDR3 length is 16 residues. Germline V gene lookup returns CDR1 GTSNPN and CDR2 SVGIG (reference sequence). V trimming: 3 bases; J trimming: 0 bases; junction bases outside the gene matches: 7. The CDR3 reads CAWSPGGLSSYNEQFF. DNA of the CDR3: TGTGCCTGGAGCCCAGGGGGCTTGAGCTCCTACAATGAGCAGTTCTTC.

The V and J genes are TRBV7-3 and TRBJ2-1; D may match TRBD1 or TRBD2 (5 bases each). The length of the CDR3 is 15 residues. The V gene lost 5 bases and the J gene lost 6 bases, with 17 bases spanning the gap. CDR1 is SGHTA, CDR2 FQGTGA, per germline. CDR3 coding DNA: TGTGCCAGCAGCGAATCGCGGGCCAGGGTCAATGAGCAGTTCTTC. Amino acid sequence: CASSESRARVNEQFF.

The chain employs TRBV5-6 and TRBJ1-5; the D is unclear. The V gene's germline CDR1 is SGHDT and CDR2 YYEEEE. Trimming took 4 bases from V and 1 from J, leaving 15 bases between them. The CDR3 length is 16 residues. The CDR3: CASSAAGLASNQPQHF. CDR3 coding DNA: TGTGCCAGCAGCGCGGCGGGGTTAGCGAGCAATCAGCCCCAGCATTTT.

The chain joins TRBV9 to TRBJ2-1, with TRBD2 identical over 8 bases. The CDR3 is 17 residues long. From germline, CDR1 is SGDLS and CDR2 YYNGEE. The V and J ends lost 0 bases and 7 bases, in that order; junction bases with no gene match: 12. The CDR3 DNA reads as TGTGCCAGCAGCGTAGCGCCGGTTAGCGGGATCGATAATGAGCAGTTCTTC. It codes for CASSVAPVSGIDNEQFF.

The V gene is TRBV5-7, the J gene TRBJ2-3; tentative D call: TRBD2 (6 bases). TRBV5-7 is an ORF, with its function uncertain. This CDR3 contains 14 residues. V lost 7 bases and J lost 7, with 19 bases in between. Here the CDR3 reads CASVFAGSRNTQYF. Here the CDR3 DNA reads TGTGCCAGCGTCTTTGCCGGGAGTAGGAATACGCAGTATTTT.

A few counts support this clone. The rearrangement links TRBV11-1 to TRBJ2-7; D gene unclear. The germline V and J ends were trimmed by 6 bases and 1 base, with 16 bases remaining between them. Per germline, CDR1 SGHAT and CDR2 FQDESV (reference sequence). The length of the CDR3 is 15 residues. In DNA form, the CDR3 reads TGTGCCAGCAGTTCGGGCCTCGCCGGATCCTACGAGCAGTACTTC. Amino acids: CASSSGLAGSYEQYF.

J is TRBJ1-5 and V is TRBV4-1; unclear D gene. There are 15 residues in the CDR3. V was shortened by 0 bases and J by 5 bases, with 11 bases between the two germline ends. The germline V gene has CDR1 MGHRA and CDR2 YSYEKL. CDR3 in amino acids: CASSQESRQYQPQHF. The DNA of the CDR3 is TGCGCCAGCAGCCAAGAGTCCAGACAATATCAGCCCCAGCATTTT.

DNA of the CDR3: TGTGCCAGCTCACCACTTGCGGGGGCAGGGACTAGCGGGAGAATTAGCAATGAGCAGTTCTTC. It is translated as CASSPLAGAGTSGRISNEQFF. The chain couples TRBV18 to TRBJ2-1; 14 nucleotides agree with TRBD2. CDR1 and CDR2 from the germline V gene are KGHSH and LQKENI. The length of the CDR3 is 21 residues. Trimming took 1 base from V and 6 from J; bases not matched to a gene: 17.

CDR3 nucleotide sequence: TGCAGCCCCCCCGCAGGGGCGTACACCTTC. This translates into CSPPAGAYTF. The chain recombines TRBV29-1 with TRBJ1-2; D possibly corresponds to TRBD1 (6 bases). Per the germline V gene, CDR1 is SQVTM and CDR2 is ANQGSEA. V was clipped by 8 bases and J by 11 bases, with 15 bases between them. The CDR3 is made up of 10 amino acids.

The chain combines TRBV6-4 with TRBJ2-2; 7 bases are a match to TRBD1. Germline V gene lookup returns CDR1 MRHNA and CDR2 SNTAGT. Trimming removed 6 bases from V and 1 base from J; junction bases left unmatched: 2. CDR3 size: 14 residues. CDR3 protein: CASSRDRNTGELFF. The CDR3, as DNA: TGTGCCAGCAGCCGGGACAGGAACACCGGGGAGCTGTTTTTT.

This chain connects TRBV2 to TRBJ2-3; D gene unclear. This CDR3 contains 16 residues. Per the germline V gene, CDR1 is SNHLY and CDR2 is FYNNEI. V was shortened by 7 bases and J by 4 bases, with 21 bases between the two germline ends. CDR3 DNA: TGTGCCAGCACTCGCGCGGCTCTTGGTTACGCAGATACGCAGTATTTT. It codes for CASTRAALGYADTQYF. Combining the CDR3 with reference TRBV2 and TRBJ2-3 gives the whole variable domain EPEVTQTPSHQVTQMGQEVILRCVPISNHLYFYWYRQILGQKVEFLVSFYNNEISEKSEIFDDQFSVERPDGSNFTLKIRSTKLEDSAMYFCASTRAALGYADTQYFGPGTRLTVL.

CDR3: CVRSLGAGAPGSYNEQFF. The CDR3 region has the DNA TGTGTCAGAAGCTTAGGAGCGGGAGCCCCGGGGTCCTACAATGAGCAGTTCTTC. V and J are TRBV7-5 and TRBJ2-1; the table's TRBD2 call for D was not verified on the DNA. TRBV7-5 is annotated as a pseudogene. This CDR3 is 18 amino acids long.

The chain carries TRBV6-1 and TRBJ2-7, with D perhaps TRBD2 (5 bases). Germline V gene sequence: CDR1 MNHNS, CDR2 SASEGT. The CDR3 has 12 residues. With 11 bases removed from V and 5 bases from J, the gap between germline ends came to 16 bases. The CDR3 DNA reads as TGTGCCTGGAGGTCAGAGCGGAACGAGCAGTACTTC. As protein: CAWRSERNEQYF.

The genes are TRBV7-2 and TRBJ2-7, with D perhaps given as TRBD1 or TRBD2 (5 bases each). The CDR3 length is 14 residues. The germline V gene has CDR1 SGHTA and CDR2 FQGNSA. The V end was cut by 5 bases, the J end by 2 bases, with 13 bases between. This CDR3 is CASSPRDGPYEQYF. The DNA for the CDR3 is TGTGCCAGCAGCCCCCGGGACGGCCCCTACGAGCAGTACTTC.

This clone has just a few counts. This rearrangement joins TRBV29-1 to TRBJ1-1; TRBD1 might be the D (5 bases). The CDR3 covers 13 residues. V lost 2 bases, J lost 4 bases, and 11 bases lay in between. CDR1 is SQVTM, CDR2 ANQGSEA, per germline. The CDR3 protein is CSVELGGGTEAFF. In DNA form, the CDR3 reads TGCAGCGTTGAATTGGGGGGAGGCACTGAAGCTTTCTTT.

The chain is built from TRBV30 and TRBJ1-2; no firm D call. CDR3 length: 11 residues. CDR1 is GTSNPN and CDR2 is SVGIG in the germline V gene (reference sequence). V lost 3 bases and J lost 7, with 9 bases in between. In nucleotides, the CDR3 is TGTGCCTGGAGCTTAGGACGTGGCTACACCTTC. Protein sequence: CAWSLGRGYTF.